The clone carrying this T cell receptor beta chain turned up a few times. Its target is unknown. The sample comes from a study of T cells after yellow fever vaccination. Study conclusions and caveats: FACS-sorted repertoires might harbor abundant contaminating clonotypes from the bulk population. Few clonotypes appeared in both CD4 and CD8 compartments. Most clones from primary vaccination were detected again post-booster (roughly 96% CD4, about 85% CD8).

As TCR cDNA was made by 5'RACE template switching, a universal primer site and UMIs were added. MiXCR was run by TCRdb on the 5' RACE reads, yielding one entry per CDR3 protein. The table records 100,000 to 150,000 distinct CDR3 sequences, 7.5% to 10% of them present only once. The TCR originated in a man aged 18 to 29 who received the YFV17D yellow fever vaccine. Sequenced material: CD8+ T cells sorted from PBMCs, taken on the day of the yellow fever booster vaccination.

CDR3 in DNA: TGTGCCAGCAGCTTAGAAAGGGTCAGTCCAGATACGCAGTATTTT. It encodes CASSLERVSPDTQYF. This chain links TRBV7-6 with TRBJ2-3; no clear D gene. V was trimmed by 1 base and J by 4 bases, leaving 12 bases between them. The CDR3 contains 15 residues. Germline CDR1 and CDR2: SGHVS and FNYEAQ. Based on the CDR3 plus reference TRBV7-6 and TRBJ2-3, the full variable domain is GAGVSQSPRYKVTKRGQDVALRCDPISGHVSLYWYRQALGQGPEFLTYFNYEAQQDKSGLPNDRFSAERPEGSISTLTIQRTEQRDSAMYRCASSLERVSPDTQYFGPGTRLTVL.